This TCR beta chain was identified in a study of OX40 agonist ivuxolimab in advanced cancers. Study in general: In three patients, partial responses were observed, one with hepatocellular carcinoma and two with cutaneous melanoma.

Sequenced by immunoSEQ multiplex PCR; TCRdb stores in-frame clones only, minus some. The sample has 15,000 to 25,000 clones; 77% are singletons. The CDR3 extends over 16 amino acids. CDR1 is LGHNA, CDR2 YSLEER, per germline. The V segment lost 3 bases and the J segment 0 bases; nucleotides outside the gene matches: 4. The sequences come from CD4+ or CD8+ T cells sorted from blood, collected in a trial of the OX40 agonist ivuxolimab. This TCR was sampled from an adult with an advanced solid tumor such as melanoma, head and neck, liver or kidney cancer. The chain links TRBV4-3 to TRBJ1-3; 8 bases are a match to TRBD1. The DNA of the CDR3 is TGCGCCAGCAGCCAGGGGACAGGTAGCTCTGGAAACACCATATATTTT. It translates to CASSQGTGSSGNTIYF.